A single T cell receptor (beta chain) is shown here with its context. Antigen unknown. Donors sampled were nominally healthy, though unrecorded immune exposures were likely. The data belong to a study of cytomegalovirus exposure and HLA in healthy donors. The PCR employed 60 Vbeta primers together with 13 Jbeta primers. Profiling relied on immunoSEQ multiplex PCR, and the TCRdb table lists in-frame clones only, not all of them. The sample data list roughly 200,000 clones. The CDR3 runs to 17 residues. The junction had 4 bases not matched to a gene; V was cut back by 1 base and J by 4 bases. Germline lookup yields CDR1 LNHDA and CDR2 SQIVND (reference sequence). Findings and limits, study-wide: Reportedly, a later analysis found an Asian-associated ancestry cluster had fewer N-insertions than the approximately 700-donor mean.

This chain uses TRBV19 with TRBJ2-2; 12 nucleotides align to TRBD2. This clonotype was obtained from a girl aged 2-10 years in good health and CMV-seropositive. The sample taken for sequencing was PBMCs. The CDR3 sequence: CASSIVLAGGSTGELFF. The CDR3 bases are TGTGCCAGTAGTATAGTGCTAGCGGGAGGGTCCACCGGGGAGCTGTTTTTT.